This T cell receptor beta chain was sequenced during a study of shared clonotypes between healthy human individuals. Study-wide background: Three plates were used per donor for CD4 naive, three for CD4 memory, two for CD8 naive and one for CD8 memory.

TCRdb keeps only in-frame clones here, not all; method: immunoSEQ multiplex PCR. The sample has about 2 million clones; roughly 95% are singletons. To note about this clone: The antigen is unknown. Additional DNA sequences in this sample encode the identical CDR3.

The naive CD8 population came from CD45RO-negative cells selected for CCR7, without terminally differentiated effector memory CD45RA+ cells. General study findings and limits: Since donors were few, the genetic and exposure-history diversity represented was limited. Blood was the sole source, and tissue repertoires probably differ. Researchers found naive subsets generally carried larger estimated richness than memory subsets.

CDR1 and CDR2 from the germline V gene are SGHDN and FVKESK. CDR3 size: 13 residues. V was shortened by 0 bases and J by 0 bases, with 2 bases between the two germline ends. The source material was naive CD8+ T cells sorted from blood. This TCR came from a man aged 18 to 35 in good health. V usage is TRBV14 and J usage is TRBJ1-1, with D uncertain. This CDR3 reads CASSQDLNTEAFF. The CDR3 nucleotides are TGTGCCAGCAGCCAAGACCTGAACACTGAAGCTTTCTTT.